Detailed here is one TCR beta chain. The antigen remains unidentified. The data are from a study of shared clonotypes between healthy human individuals. Study background: Sampling drew on donors who were a couple of women and a few men aged 18 to 49.

The table came from immunoSEQ multiplex PCR; TCRdb's copy has only in-frame clones and leaves some out. Of some 2.3 million clones listed, just over 90% were seen once; the top ten hold 0.39%. HIV-negative, healthy adults without recent acute infections or vaccinations were the donors. This CDR3 spans 13 amino acids. CDR1 SGHNT and CDR2 YYREEE come from the germline V gene (reference sequence). V was pared by 4 bases and J by 3 bases, with 9 bases between. General study findings and limits: Estimated clonotype richness was generally higher in naive than memory subsets. A handful of donors showed sharing of approximately 5% of naive CD4 clonotypes.

This chain connects TRBV5-4 to TRBJ2-3; D call uncertain. The receptor was derived from a man younger than 35 in good health. Some clones in this sample may be carry-over from other donors' samples. Sequencing input: naive CD4+ T cells from PBMCs. The subset here: CD45RA+ positively selected. CDR3 nucleotide sequence: TGTGCCAGCAGCCCCGCACTTACAGATACGCAGTATTTT. Encoded protein: CASSPALTDTQYF.